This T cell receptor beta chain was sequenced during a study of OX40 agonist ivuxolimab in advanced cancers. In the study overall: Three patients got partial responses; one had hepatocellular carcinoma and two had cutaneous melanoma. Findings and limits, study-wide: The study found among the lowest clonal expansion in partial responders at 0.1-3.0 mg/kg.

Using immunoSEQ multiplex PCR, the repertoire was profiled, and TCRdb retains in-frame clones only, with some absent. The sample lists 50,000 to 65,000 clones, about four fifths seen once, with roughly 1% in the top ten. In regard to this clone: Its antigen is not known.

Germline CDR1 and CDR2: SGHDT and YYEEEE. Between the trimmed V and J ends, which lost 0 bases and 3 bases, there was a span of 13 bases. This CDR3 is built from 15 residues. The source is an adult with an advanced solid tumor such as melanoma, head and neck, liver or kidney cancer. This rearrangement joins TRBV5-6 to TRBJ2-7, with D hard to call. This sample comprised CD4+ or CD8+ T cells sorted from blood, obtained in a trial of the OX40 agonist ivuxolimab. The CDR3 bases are TGTGCCAGCAGCTTGGAAAGGGCCCCCCTCTACGAGCAGTACTTC. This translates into CASSLERAPLYEQYF.